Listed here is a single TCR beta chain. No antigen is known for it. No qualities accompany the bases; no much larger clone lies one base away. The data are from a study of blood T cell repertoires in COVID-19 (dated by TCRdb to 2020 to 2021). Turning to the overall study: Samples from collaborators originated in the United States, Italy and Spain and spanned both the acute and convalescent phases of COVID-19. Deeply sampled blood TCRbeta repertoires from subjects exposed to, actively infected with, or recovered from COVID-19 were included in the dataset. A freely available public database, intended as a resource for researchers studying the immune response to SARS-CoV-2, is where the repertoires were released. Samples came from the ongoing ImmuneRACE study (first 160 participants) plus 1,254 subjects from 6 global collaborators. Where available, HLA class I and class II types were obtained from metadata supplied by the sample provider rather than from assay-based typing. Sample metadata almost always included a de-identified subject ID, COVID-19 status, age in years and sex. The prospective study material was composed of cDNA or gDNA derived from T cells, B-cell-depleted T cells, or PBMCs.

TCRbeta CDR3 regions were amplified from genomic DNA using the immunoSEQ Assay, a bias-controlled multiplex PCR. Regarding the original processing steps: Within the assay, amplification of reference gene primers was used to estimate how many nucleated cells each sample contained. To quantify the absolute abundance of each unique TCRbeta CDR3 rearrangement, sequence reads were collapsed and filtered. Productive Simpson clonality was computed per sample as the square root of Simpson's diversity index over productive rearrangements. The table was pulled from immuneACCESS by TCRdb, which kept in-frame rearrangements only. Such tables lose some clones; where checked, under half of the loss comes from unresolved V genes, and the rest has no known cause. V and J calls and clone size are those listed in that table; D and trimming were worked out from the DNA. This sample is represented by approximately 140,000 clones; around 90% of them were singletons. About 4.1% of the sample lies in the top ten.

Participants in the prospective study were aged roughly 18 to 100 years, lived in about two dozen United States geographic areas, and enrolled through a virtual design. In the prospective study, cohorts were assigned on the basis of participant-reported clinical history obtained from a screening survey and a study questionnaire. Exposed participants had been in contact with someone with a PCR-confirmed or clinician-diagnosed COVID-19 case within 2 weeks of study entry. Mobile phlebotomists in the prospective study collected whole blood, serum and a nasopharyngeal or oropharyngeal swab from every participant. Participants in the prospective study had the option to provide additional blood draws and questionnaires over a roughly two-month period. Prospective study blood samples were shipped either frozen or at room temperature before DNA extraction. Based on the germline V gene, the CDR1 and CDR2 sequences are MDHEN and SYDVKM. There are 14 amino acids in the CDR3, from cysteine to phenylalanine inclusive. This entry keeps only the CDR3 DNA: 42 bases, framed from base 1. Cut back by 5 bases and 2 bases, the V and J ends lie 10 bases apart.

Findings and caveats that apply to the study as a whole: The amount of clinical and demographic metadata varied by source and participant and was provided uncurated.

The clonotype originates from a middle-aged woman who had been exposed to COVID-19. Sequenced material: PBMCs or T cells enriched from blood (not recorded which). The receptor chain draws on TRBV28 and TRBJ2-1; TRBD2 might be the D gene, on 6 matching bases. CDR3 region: CASSRDSPYNEQFF. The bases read TGTGCCAGCAGTCGGGACTCCCCCTACAATGAGCAGTTCTTC.